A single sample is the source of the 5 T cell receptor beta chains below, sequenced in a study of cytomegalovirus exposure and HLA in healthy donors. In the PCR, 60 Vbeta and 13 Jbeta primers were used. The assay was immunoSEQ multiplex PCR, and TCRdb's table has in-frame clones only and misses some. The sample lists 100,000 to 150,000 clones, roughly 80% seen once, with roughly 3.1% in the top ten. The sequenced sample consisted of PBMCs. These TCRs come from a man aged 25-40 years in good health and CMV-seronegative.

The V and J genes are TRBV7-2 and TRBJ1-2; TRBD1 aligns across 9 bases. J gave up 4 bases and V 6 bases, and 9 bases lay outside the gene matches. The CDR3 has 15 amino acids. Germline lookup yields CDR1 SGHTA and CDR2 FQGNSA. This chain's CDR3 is CASRTDRGMSYGYTF. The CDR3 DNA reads TGTGCCAGCAGGACCGACAGGGGGATGAGCTATGGCTACACCTTC.

CDR3 region: CATSGRRGMNTEAFF. In DNA form, the CDR3 reads TGTGCCACCAGCGGCAGGAGGGGAATGAACACTGAAGCTTTCTTT. This chain links TRBV15 with TRBJ1-1; D is possibly TRBD1 (5 bases). Trimming stripped 5 bases from V and 0 bases from J, with 13 bases between. CDR3 length equals 15 residues. Germline V lookup: CDR1 LNHNV, CDR2 YYDKDF (reference sequence).

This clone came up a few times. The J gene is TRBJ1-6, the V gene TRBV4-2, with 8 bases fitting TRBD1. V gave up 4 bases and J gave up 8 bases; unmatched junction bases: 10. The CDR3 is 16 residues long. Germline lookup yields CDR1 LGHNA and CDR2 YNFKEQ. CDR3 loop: CASSPSGGQEYSPLHF. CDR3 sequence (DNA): TGTGCCAGCAGCCCGTCCGGGGGACAGGAGTATTCACCCCTCCACTTT.

This CDR3 reads CASSPAFRVLYGYTF. CDR3 DNA sequence: TGTGCCAGCAGCCCCGCATTCAGGGTTCTATATGGCTACACCTTC. V usage is TRBV28 and J usage is TRBJ1-2; D possibly corresponds to TRBD1 (5 bases). The CDR3 is 15 residues long. Trimming took 6 bases from V and 5 from J, leaving 19 bases between them. In germline, CDR1 is MDHEN, CDR2 SYDVKM.

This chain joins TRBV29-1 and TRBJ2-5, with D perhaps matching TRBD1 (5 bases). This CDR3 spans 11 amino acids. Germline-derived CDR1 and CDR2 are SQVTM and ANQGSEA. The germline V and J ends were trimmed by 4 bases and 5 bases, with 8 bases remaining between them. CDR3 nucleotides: TGCAGCGTTGGGGGCATTGAGACCCAGTACTTC. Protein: CSVGGIETQYF.